This TCR beta chain was recovered during a study of blood T cell repertoires in COVID-19 (dated by TCRdb to the early 2020s). Regarding the study in general: The collaborator samples originated in the United States, Italy and Spain and spanned the acute and convalescent phases of COVID-19. The prospective study material was composed of cDNA or gDNA derived from T cells, B-cell-depleted T cells, or PBMCs. Subjects who had been exposed to COVID-19, were actively infected with it, or had recovered from it provided the deeply sampled blood TCRbeta repertoires that made up the dataset. A freely available public database, intended as a resource for researchers studying the immune response to SARS-CoV-2, is where the repertoires were released. Samples came from the ongoing ImmuneRACE study (first 160 participants) plus 1,254 subjects from 6 global collaborators. The sample metadata nearly always contained a de-identified subject ID, COVID-19 status, age in years and sex. HLA class I and class II types, where available, came from metadata supplied by the sample provider rather than from assay-based typing.

Notes on this clone: It lacks a known antigen. Base quality data are lacking; no much larger clone is found one base away.

The germline V gene encodes CDR1 MNHNY and CDR2 SVGAGI (reference sequence). Measured from the cysteine to the phenylalanine, the CDR3 is 15 residues long. The entry retains the CDR3 DNA only, 45 bases that are in frame from base 1. V and J lose 10 bases and 0 bases, and a span of 16 bases separates them. TCRbeta CDR3 regions were amplified from genomic DNA by means of the immunoSEQ Assay, a bias-controlled multiplex PCR. Under the source paper's analysis protocol: Within the assay, amplification of reference gene primers was used to estimate how many nucleated cells each sample contained. To quantify the absolute abundance of each unique TCRbeta CDR3 rearrangement, sequence reads were collapsed and filtered. For each sample, productive Simpson clonality was calculated as the square root of Simpson's diversity index over productive rearrangements. As stored in TCRdb, this immuneACCESS dataset retains in-frame rearrangements with V and J assigned. A fraction of the clones does not appear; measured against another copy, unresolved V genes explain less than half of the discrepancy, and the remainder lacks a known reason. That table is the source of V, J and clone size, and D and trimming were worked out from the DNA. The table for this sample lists some 120,000 clones; 83% of them were counted only once. The ten biggest clones cover about 6.3% of the sample.

Collaborating institutions collected whole blood in K2EDTA tubes following their own protocols. For TCRbeta analysis, collaborator samples were shipped as frozen whole blood, as isolated PBMCs, or as DNA extracted from either sample type. Results the study describes overall, beyond this receptor: Clinical and demographic metadata were provided uncurated, with the amount varying by source and participant.

The V gene is TRBV6-6 and the J gene is TRBJ2-1; D gene: possibly TRBD2, on 6 matching bases. The sample was peripheral blood. This TCR derives from a man older than 75 with active or convalescent COVID-19. The CDR3 sequence is CAIRGGADSYNEQFF. The sequenced DNA is TGTGCCATCCGGGGCGGGGCTGACTCCTACAATGAGCAGTTCTTC.